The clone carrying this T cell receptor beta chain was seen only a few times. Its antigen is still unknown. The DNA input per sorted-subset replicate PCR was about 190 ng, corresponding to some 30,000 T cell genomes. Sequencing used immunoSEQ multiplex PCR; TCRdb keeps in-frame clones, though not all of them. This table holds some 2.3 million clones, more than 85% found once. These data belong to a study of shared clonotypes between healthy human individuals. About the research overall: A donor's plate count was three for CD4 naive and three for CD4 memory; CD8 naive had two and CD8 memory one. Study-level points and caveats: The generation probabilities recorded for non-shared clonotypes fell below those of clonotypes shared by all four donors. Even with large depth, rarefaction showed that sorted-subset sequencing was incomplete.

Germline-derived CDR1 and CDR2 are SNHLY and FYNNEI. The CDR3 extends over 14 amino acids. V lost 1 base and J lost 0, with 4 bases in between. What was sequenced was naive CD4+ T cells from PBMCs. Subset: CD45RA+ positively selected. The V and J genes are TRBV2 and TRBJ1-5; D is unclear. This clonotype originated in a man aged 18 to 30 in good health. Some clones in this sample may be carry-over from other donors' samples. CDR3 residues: CASSEGSSNQPQHF. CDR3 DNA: TGTGCCAGCAGTGAAGGGAGTAGCAATCAGCCCCAGCATTTT.